This T cell receptor (beta chain) is from a study of blood T cell repertoires in COVID-19. Study-level information: COVID-19 samples from acute and convalescent phases originated in the United States, Italy and Spain. T cells, B-cell-depleted T cells, or PBMCs provided the cDNA or gDNA that served as material.

V was shortened by 5 bases and J by 2 bases, with 7 bases between the two germline ends. This CDR3 has 12 amino acids. Germline V CDR1 and CDR2: SGHRS, YFSETQ. Per the study methods: Estimation of nucleated cell counts was performed using reference gene primer amplification. The assay was immunoSEQ multiplex PCR, and TCRdb's table has in-frame clones only and misses some. V, J and clone size are taken as reported in that table, and D and trimming were inferred from the DNA itself. The table includes 250,000 to 350,000 clones, approximately 90% detected once. The TCR comes from a woman in her forties or fifties who had recovered from COVID-19. This sequence joins TRBV5-1 and TRBJ2-5, with TRBD1 as a possible D gene (5 bases). Sequenced: peripheral blood. The CDR3 DNA reads TGCGCCAGCAGAGGGGATCAAGAGACCCAGTACTTC. Encoded protein: CASRGDQETQYF.